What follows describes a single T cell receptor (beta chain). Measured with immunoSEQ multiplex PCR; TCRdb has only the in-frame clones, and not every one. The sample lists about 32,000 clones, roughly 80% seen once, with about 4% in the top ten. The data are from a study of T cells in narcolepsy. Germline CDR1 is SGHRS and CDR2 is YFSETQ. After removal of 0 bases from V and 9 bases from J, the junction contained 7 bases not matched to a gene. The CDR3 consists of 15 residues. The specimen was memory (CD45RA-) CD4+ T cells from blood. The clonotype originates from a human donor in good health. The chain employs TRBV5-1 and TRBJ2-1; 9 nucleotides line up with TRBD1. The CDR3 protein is CASSLEVGQGIEQFF. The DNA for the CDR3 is TGCGCCAGCAGCTTGGAGGTGGGACAGGGAATTGAGCAGTTCTTC. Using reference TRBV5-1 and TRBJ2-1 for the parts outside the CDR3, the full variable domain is KAGVTQTPRYLIKTRGQQVTLSCSPISGHRSVSWYQQTPGQGLQFLFEYFSETQRNKGNFPGRFSGRQFSNSRSEMNVSTLELGDSALYLCASSLEVGQGIEQFFGPGTRLTVL.